This T cell receptor (beta chain) was identified in a study of blood T cell repertoires in COVID-19. Study overall: Specimens from acute and convalescent COVID-19 originated in the United States, Italy and Spain. From T cells, B-cell-depleted T cells, or PBMCs came the material, which was cDNA or gDNA.

V dropped 1 base and J dropped 7; count of bases not matched to a gene: 8. From germline, CDR1 is SEHNR and CDR2 FQNEAQ (reference sequence). This CDR3 region has 16 residues. Source study methods: Reference gene primers were amplified, and this amplification served to estimate nucleated cell counts. Only in-frame clones appear in the TCRdb table, and some are missing; sequencing was by immunoSEQ multiplex PCR. That table is the source of V, J and clone size, and D and trimming were worked out from the DNA. The data show 150,000 or so clones, 70% to 90% seen once. This sequence originates from a woman aged 55-70 years with acute or convalescent COVID-19. The sequenced material came from peripheral blood. The chain is built from TRBV7-9 and TRBJ2-1; 9 bases are a match to TRBD2. CDR3 DNA sequence: TGTGCCAGCAGCTTAGGGAGAGTAGCGGGGGTAAATGAGCAGTTCTTC. Its protein is CASSLGRVAGVNEQFF.